This T cell receptor (beta chain) was captured by sequencing in a study of blood T cell repertoires in COVID-19. Turning to the study itself: Some COVID-19 samples were acute and others convalescent; all came from the United States, Italy and Spain. PBMCs, B-cell-depleted T cells, or T cells provided the cDNA or gDNA that made up the material.

Only a few counts were recorded for this clone. Per the original methods: Reference gene primer amplification yielded estimated nucleated cell counts. The protocol was immunoSEQ multiplex PCR, while the TCRdb copy is restricted to in-frame clones and leaves out a portion. Clone size and the V and J calls come from that table; the DNA yielded D and trimming. In the table there are about 180,000 clones, roughly 86% of which are singletons. V shed 6 bases and J 3 bases; nucleotides not matched to a gene: 9. CDR3 length: 15 residues. CDR1 SGHRS and CDR2 YFSETQ come from the germline V gene. The sequence was collected from a man between 35 and 55 years old with active or convalescent COVID-19. Sequencing used peripheral blood. The V and J genes are TRBV5-1 and TRBJ1-2; 9 positions match TRBD1. The CDR3 DNA follows: TGCGCCAGCAACCCGGGGACAGGGCTCCACTATGGCTACACCTTC. It translates to CASNPGTGLHYGYTF.